The present T cell receptor beta chain was sequenced within a study of early T cells in non-severe SARS-CoV-2 infection. Study-wide context: The input, bulk RNA from unsorted whole blood, was sequenced, and chains were unpaired.

The germline V and J ends were trimmed by 0 bases and 2 bases, with 14 bases remaining between them. Germline CDR1 and CDR2: LGHDT and YNNKEL (reference sequence). This CDR3 comprises 17 residues. This clonotype was found a few times. TCRdb re-derived calls from the 5' RACE reads in MiXCR, one entry per CDR3 protein. The profile shows about 21,000 distinct CDR3 sequences, more than 4.5% of them singletons. The chain employs TRBV3-1 and TRBJ1-5; D perhaps matches TRBD1 (5 bases). Sequenced material: whole blood. This sequence was found in an adult who was a healthcare worker with PCR-confirmed SARS-CoV-2 infection or an uninfected control (not recorded which). The CDR3 DNA reads as TGTGCCAGCAGCCAAGATTATACCAGCAGGGGCAATCAGCCCCAGCATTTT. Translation gives CASSQDYTSRGNQPQHF.